This T cell receptor beta chain was recorded in a study of OX40 agonist ivuxolimab in advanced cancers. The CDR3 sequence is 16 residues long. Trimming took off 2 bases at V and 2 bases at J, with 15 bases between the two ends. Germline CDR1 SGHTA, CDR2 FQGNSA. TCRdb keeps only in-frame clones here, not all; method: immunoSEQ multiplex PCR. Of about 70,000 clones in the sample, 80% to 85% are singletons; the top ten hold approximately 5%. This clonotype was sampled from an adult with an advanced solid tumor such as melanoma, head and neck, liver or kidney cancer. This chain uses TRBV7-2 with TRBJ1-2, with D unclear. The sequencing used CD4+ or CD8+ T cells sorted from blood, collected in a trial of the OX40 agonist ivuxolimab. The CDR3 DNA sequence: TGTGCCAGCAGCTTATCAAGGCAAACAAGCAACTATGGCTACACCTTC. It encodes CASSLSRQTSNYGYTF.